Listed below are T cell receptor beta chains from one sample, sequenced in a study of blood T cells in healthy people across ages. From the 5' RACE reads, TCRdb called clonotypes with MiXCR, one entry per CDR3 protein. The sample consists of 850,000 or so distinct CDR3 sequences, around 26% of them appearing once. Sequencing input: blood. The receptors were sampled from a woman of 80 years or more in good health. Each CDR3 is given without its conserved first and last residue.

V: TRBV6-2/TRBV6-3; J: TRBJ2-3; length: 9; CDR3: ASRREGTQY
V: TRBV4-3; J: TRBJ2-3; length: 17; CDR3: ASSQDTRSAGVAADTQY
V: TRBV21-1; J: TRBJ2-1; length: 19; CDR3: ASSKGQGQGGTSGGFDEQF
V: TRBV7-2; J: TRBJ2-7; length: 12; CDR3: ASSSPQGAYEQY
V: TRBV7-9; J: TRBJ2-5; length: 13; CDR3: ASSPTLGRQETQY
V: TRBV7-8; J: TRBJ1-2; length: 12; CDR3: ASSPAGARNGYT
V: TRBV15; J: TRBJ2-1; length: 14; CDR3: ATSRDKRTGANEQF
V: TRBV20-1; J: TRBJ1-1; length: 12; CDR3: SASRTGVNTEAF
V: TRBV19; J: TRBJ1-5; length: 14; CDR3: ASSILGTGQNQPQH
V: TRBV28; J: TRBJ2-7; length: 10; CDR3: ASTTSLYEQY
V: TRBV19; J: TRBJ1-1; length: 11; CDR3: ASSIAPGSRSF
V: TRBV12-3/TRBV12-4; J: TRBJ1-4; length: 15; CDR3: ASSRTTDKATNEKLF
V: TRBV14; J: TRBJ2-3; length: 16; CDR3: ASSQDASGGLFTDTQY
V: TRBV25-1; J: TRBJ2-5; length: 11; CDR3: ASRPSVQETQY
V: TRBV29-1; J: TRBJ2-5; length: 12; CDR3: SVRTLSRQETQY
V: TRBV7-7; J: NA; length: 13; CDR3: ASSLAAGGIETQY
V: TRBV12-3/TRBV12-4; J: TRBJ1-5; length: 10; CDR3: ASKGQEQPQH
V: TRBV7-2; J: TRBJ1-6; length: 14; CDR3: ASSLKGGSYNSPLH
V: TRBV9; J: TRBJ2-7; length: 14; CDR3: ASSVGTGTATYEQY
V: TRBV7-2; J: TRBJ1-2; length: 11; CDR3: ASRQTGLHGYT
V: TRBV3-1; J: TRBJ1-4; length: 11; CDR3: ASSQVSGEGLF
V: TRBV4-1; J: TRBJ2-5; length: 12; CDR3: ASSQDGNKETQY
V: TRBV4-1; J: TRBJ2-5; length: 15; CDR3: ASSQLWESETQETQY